This T cell receptor beta chain was recovered during a study of cytomegalovirus exposure and HLA in healthy donors. As to this clone: Antigen specificity is unknown.

Study-wide results and limits: Among the CMV-associated chains, three were confirmed in vitro as specific for CMV antigens.

The V gene's germline CDR1 is ENHRY and CDR2 SYGVKD. Trimming left V 3 bases short and J 5 bases short, with 4 bases between. CDR3 size: 11 residues. This table comes from immunoSEQ multiplex PCR, and its TCRdb copy is limited to in-frame clones, with some not included. The sample has about 130,000 clones, approximately 89% seen once. The sample was PBMCs. V is TRBV10-3 and J is TRBJ1-2, with unresolved D. This TCR was recovered from a woman aged 18-35 years in good health and CMV-seronegative. The CDR3 sequence: CAISDLYGYTF. CDR3 DNA: TGTGCCATCAGTGATCTGTATGGCTACACCTTC.